Given below is one TCR beta chain in context. Antigen: not known. Treatment of patients with chemo-refractory metastatic non-small-cell lung cancer consisted of focal radiation plus CTLA-4 blockade with ipilimumab. This record comes from a study of radiotherapy plus CTLA-4 blockade in lung cancer. Regarding the study as a whole: Tumor-origin TCR clones grew in blood after radiotherapy plus ipilimumab. Best predicting response, reportedly, were early blood T cell clone dynamics, with interferon-beta.

Clones were sequenced by immunoSEQ multiplex PCR, and TCRdb holds only the in-frame ones, with some missing. The repertoire includes fewer than 50,000 clones, 65% to 90% of them detected once, and approximately 23% sits in the top ten. The V and J ends lost 2 bases and 0 bases, in that order; junction bases with no gene match: 0. From germline, CDR1 is MNHEY and CDR2 SVGAGI. This CDR3 has 15 amino acids. This specimen was peripheral blood, taken from a patient treated with radiotherapy plus ipilimumab. The receptor was derived from a human donor with non-small cell lung cancer whose response to radiotherapy plus ipilimumab could not be evaluated. This chain joins TRBV6-5 and TRBJ1-4; the match to TRBD1 covers 7 bases. CDR3 in DNA: TGTGCCAGCAGTTACGGGACAGCAACTAATGAAAAACTGTTTTTT. This translates into CASSYGTATNEKLFF.